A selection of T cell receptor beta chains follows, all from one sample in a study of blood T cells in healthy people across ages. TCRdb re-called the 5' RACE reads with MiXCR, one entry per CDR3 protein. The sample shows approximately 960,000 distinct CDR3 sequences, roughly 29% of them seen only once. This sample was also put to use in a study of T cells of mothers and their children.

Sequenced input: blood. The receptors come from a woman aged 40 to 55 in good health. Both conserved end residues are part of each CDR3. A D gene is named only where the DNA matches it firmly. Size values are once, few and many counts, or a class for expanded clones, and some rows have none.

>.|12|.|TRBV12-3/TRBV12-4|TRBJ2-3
TGTGCCAGCAGTCTGCATGCGGATACGCAGTATTTT
CASSLHADTQYF
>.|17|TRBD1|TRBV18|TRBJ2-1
TGTGCCAGCTCACCACCGCTCCGGACGGGACAGTACAATGAGCAGTTCTTC
CASSPPLRTGQYNEQFF
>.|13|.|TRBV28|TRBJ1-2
TGTGCCAGCAGTTCGGCAGGGCAGGATGGCTACACCTTC
CASSSAGQDGYTF
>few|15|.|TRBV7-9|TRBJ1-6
TGTGCCAGCAGCTCTCAGCGACTTGGGGATTCACCCCTCCACTTT
CASSSQRLGDSPLHF
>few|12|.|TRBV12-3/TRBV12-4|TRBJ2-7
TGTGCCAGCAGCCCGGTACGTGGGGAGCAGTACTTC
CASSPVRGEQYF
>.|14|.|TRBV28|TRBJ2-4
TGTGCCAGCAGTTTGGGCGAGGGCAAAAACATTCAGTACTTC
CASSLGEGKNIQYF
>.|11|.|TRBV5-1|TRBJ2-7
TGCGCCAGCAGCTCCGAGCACGTGCAGTACTTC
CASSSEHVQYF
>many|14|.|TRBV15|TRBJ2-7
TGTGCCACCAGCAGAGATCACGGAACCTACGAGCAGTACTTC
CATSRDHGTYEQYF
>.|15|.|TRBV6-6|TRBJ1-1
TGTGCCAGCAGTTACTCCGGGGGCGCGGCCGATGAAGCTTTCTTT
CASSYSGGAADEAFF
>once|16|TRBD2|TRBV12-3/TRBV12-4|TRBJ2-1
TGTGCCAGCAGCCCCCCTGGGGTTAGCGGGGTGGAGACCCAGTTCTTC
CASSPPGVSGVETQFF
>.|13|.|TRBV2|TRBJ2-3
TGTGCCAGCAGTGTCGGCTATTCAGATACGCAGTATTTT
CASSVGYSDTQYF